This T cell receptor (beta chain) comes out of a study of CD8+CD57+ T cells in acquired aplastic anemia. Study at large: DNA per sorted CD4+ or CD8+ sample ranged about 0.2 to 30 ug, averaging 3.2 ug.

Profiling of TCR beta VDJ combinations and CDR3 sequences used genomic DNA as template. TCRdb analysed the reads with MiXCR anew, one entry per CDR3 protein. The data show roughly 300,000 distinct CDR3 sequences, roughly half seen once. V dropped 1 base and J dropped 7; count of bases not matched to a gene: 6. The CDR3 spans 15 residues. Germline CDR1 reads SNHLY; CDR2 reads FYNNEI. Comment on this clonotype: The antigen is undetermined.

The study's findings and limits: Overlapping CD8+ CDR3 repertoires of patients and controls contained under 30 shared sequences.

This clonotype originated in a human donor with severe aplastic anemia or a healthy control (not recorded which). This sequence joins TRBV2 and TRBJ1-5, with TRBD1 matching over 8 bases. Material for sequencing was sorted CD4+, CD8+, or CD8+CD57+ T cells (not recorded which) from PBMCs. CDR3 in DNA: TGTGCCAGCAGTGAAGGCGGACAGGGATGGCAGCCCCAGCATTTT. Amino acids: CASSEGGQGWQPQHF.